A single sample is the source of the 32 T cell receptor beta chains below, sequenced in a study of cytomegalovirus exposure and HLA in healthy donors. Primers included in the PCR were 60 Vbeta and 13 Jbeta primers. Some clones are missing from TCRdb's copy, which holds only in-frame ones; the method was immunoSEQ multiplex PCR. The profile shows fewer than 250,000 clones, less than 85% of them singletons. Sample: PBMCs. The receptors stem from a girl aged 2-10 years in good health and CMV-seronegative.

CDR3 in amino acids: CASSLTAGGDYNEQFF. CDR3 DNA sequence: TGTGCCAGCAGTTTAACCGCGGGGGGTGATTACAATGAGCAGTTCTTC. The rearrangement joins TRBV27 to TRBJ2-1, with 8 bases matching TRBD2. J lost 4 bases, V lost 2 bases, and 7 bases had no gene match. The germline V gene has CDR1 MNHEY and CDR2 SMNVEV (reference sequence). The CDR3 extends over 16 amino acids.

This clone has only a few counts. The genes are TRBV19 and TRBJ1-5, with TRBD1 as a possible D gene (6 bases). The CDR3 covers 15 residues. CDR1 and CDR2 (germline): LNHDA, SQIVND (reference sequence). The V gene lost 2 bases and the J gene lost 3 bases, with 11 bases spanning the gap. CDR3 in DNA: TGTGCCAGTAGTATAAAAACAGGGTACAATCAGCCCCAGCATTTT. It is translated as CASSIKTGYNQPQHF.

The genes are TRBV10-3 and TRBJ2-2; 13 nucleotides line up with TRBD2. The CDR3 runs 16 residues. CDR1 and CDR2 (germline): ENHRY, SYGVKD. V lost 2 bases, J lost 6 bases, and 3 bases stayed unmatched. CDR3 DNA sequence: TGTGCCATCAGTGAGGACGGACTAGCGGGAGCCGGGGAGCTGTTTTTT. It translates to CAISEDGLAGAGELFF.

The rearrangement uses TRBV6-5 and TRBJ2-2, with 11 bases that match TRBD1. The length of the CDR3 is 15 residues. J gave up 4 bases and V 5 bases, and 3 bases lay outside the gene matches. Germline V gene lookup returns CDR1 MNHEY and CDR2 SVGAGI. The CDR3 DNA is TGTGCCAGCAGTGGGGACAGGGGGGTCACCGGGGAGCTGTTTTTT. Residues: CASSGDRGVTGELFF.

The rearrangement joins TRBV5-1 to TRBJ2-1, with TRBD2 matching over 8 bases. This CDR3 contains 11 residues. After removal of 4 bases from V and 12 bases from J, the junction contained 3 bases not matched to a gene. Per germline, CDR1 SGHRS and CDR2 YFSETQ. Here the CDR3 reads CASSPGTRQFF. The CDR3, as DNA: TGCGCCAGCAGCCCGGGGACTAGGCAGTTCTTC. Using reference TRBV5-1 and TRBJ2-1 for the parts outside the CDR3, the full variable domain is KAGVTQTPRYLIKTRGQQVTLSCSPISGHRSVSWYQQTPGQGLQFLFEYFSETQRNKGNFPGRFSGRQFSNSRSEMNVSTLELGDSALYLCASSPGTRQFFGPGTRLTVL.

The chain links TRBV9 to TRBJ1-4, with 7 nucleotides matching TRBD1. Germline CDR1 reads SGDLS; CDR2 reads YYNGEE. The CDR3 runs 13 residues. V was clipped by 4 bases and J by 3 bases; unmatched bases: 0. CDR3 region: CASSQGANEKLFF. The DNA of the CDR3 is TGTGCCAGCAGCCAGGGGGCTAATGAAAAACTGTTTTTT.

The chain uses TRBV14 and TRBJ1-2; D is possibly TRBD1 (5 bases). Germline V gives CDR1 SGHDN, CDR2 FVKESK. Trimming removed 3 bases from V and 8 bases from J, with 7 bases in between. The CDR3 consists of 11 residues. In DNA form, the CDR3 reads TGTGCCAGCAGCCAGGGGGGAGGCTACACCTTC. Its protein product is CASSQGGGYTF.

The V call is TRBV5-4, the J call TRBJ2-3, with TRBD2 matching over 7 bases. Germline assignment: CDR1 SGHNT and CDR2 YYREEE (reference sequence). The trim removed 0 bases at V and 2 bases at J, leaving 3 bases unmatched. There are 15 residues in the CDR3. The DNA for the CDR3 is TGTGCCAGCAGCTTGGGGCTAGCGGTCACAGATACGCAGTATTTT. This sequence encodes CASSLGLAVTDTQYF.

This clone was seen ten or more times. The V call is TRBV27, the J call TRBJ2-2; the match to TRBD1 covers 9 bases. V trimming: 3 bases; J trimming: 4 bases; junction bases outside the gene matches: 6. Germline V gene sequence: CDR1 MNHEY, CDR2 SMNVEV (reference sequence). The CDR3 sequence is 16 residues long. The CDR3 coding sequence is TGTGCCAGCAGTTTTGCCACAGGGGGCTCCACCGGGGAGCTGTTTTTT. Translating it yields CASSFATGGSTGELFF.

The rearrangement joins TRBV6-5 to TRBJ2-7, with 7 bases fitting TRBD2. The CDR3 has 14 amino acids. V lost 8 bases and J lost 4; bases outside the gene matches: 11. Germline V lookup: CDR1 MNHEY, CDR2 SVGAGI. The CDR3 nucleotides read TGTGCCAGCCGACTAGCCGAGAATGATTACGAGCAGTACTTC. Amino acids: CASRLAENDYEQYF.

The sample holds one count of this clone. J is TRBJ2-4 and V is TRBV9; 8 bases match TRBD1. The germline gives CDR1 SGDLS, CDR2 YYNGEE. The CDR3 runs 14 residues. V was clipped by 3 bases and J by 3 bases; unmatched bases: 2. In DNA form, the CDR3 reads TGTGCCAGCAGCGACGGGACAGGCAAAAACATTCAGTACTTC. It yields the protein CASSDGTGKNIQYF. The full variable domain, with the rest looked up from reference TRBV9 and TRBJ2-4, is DSGVTQTPKHLITATGQRVTLRCSPRSGDLSVYWYQQSLDQGLQFLIQYYNGEERAKGNILERFSAQQFPDLHSELNLSSLELGDSALYFCASSDGTGKNIQYFGAGTRLSVL.

The rearrangement uses TRBV7-2 and TRBJ2-1; no definite D call. Looked up from germline, CDR1 is SGHTA and CDR2 is FQGNSA. The V gene lost 5 bases and the J gene lost 4 bases, with 15 bases spanning the gap. This CDR3 has 15 residues. CDR3 coding DNA: TGTGCCAGCAGCCCTCAACCTAGACTGTACAATGAGCAGTTCTTC. Protein sequence: CASSPQPRLYNEQFF.

The chain combines TRBV27 with TRBJ2-1; TRBD2 agrees at 8 bases. Per germline, CDR1 MNHEY and CDR2 SMNVEV (reference sequence). The CDR3 sequence is 15 residues long. After removal of 2 bases from V and 8 bases from J, the junction contained 8 bases not matched to a gene. The CDR3 bases are TGTGCCAGCAGTTTACTCGGCGGGAGGTCCCATGAGCAGTTCTTC. Its translation: CASSLLGGRSHEQFF.

The V call is TRBV4-2, the J call TRBJ2-7; D is perhaps TRBD2 (5 bases). The germline CDR1 and CDR2 sequences are LGHNA and YNFKEQ. The length of the CDR3 is 17 residues. Trimming cost V 0 bases and J 2 bases, with 17 bases left between them. The CDR3 bases are TGTGCCAGCAGCCAAGATGCTCAAGGGAGACCCCCCTACGAGCAGTACTTC. This translates into CASSQDAQGRPPYEQYF.

The J gene is TRBJ2-7, the V gene TRBV21-1; TRBD1, the table's D call, was not compared with the DNA. TRBV21-1 is shown as a pseudogene. This CDR3 contains 16 residues. The CDR3 DNA reads as TGTGCCAGCAGCAAATGTAATTGGACAGTCTCCTACGAGCAGTACTTC. Translating gives CASSKCNWTVSYEQYF.

V and J are TRBV5-6 and TRBJ1-5; perhaps TRBD1 as D (5 bases). The V end was cut by 2 bases, the J end by 6 bases, with 12 bases between. The CDR3 contains 14 residues. Looked up from germline, CDR1 is SGHDT and CDR2 is YYEEEE. In nucleotides, the CDR3 is TGTGCCAGCAGCTTCTCCCAGGGAGGTCAGCCCCAGCATTTT. This codes for CASSFSQGGQPQHF. The full variable domain, rest sourced from reference TRBV5-6 and TRBJ1-5, is DAGVTQSPTHLIKTRGQQVTLRCSPKSGHDTVSWYQQALGQGPQFIFQYYEEEERQRGNFPDRFSGHQFPNYSSELNVNALLLGDSALYLCASSFSQGGQPQHFGDGTRLSIL.

V gene TRBV15 combines with J gene TRBJ1-1; 8 bases are a match to TRBD1. The CDR3 is made up of 15 amino acids. CDR1 and CDR2 from the germline V gene are LNHNV and YYDKDF (reference sequence). With 2 bases clipped from V and 5 bases from J, the junction kept 7 bases outside the gene matches. CDR3 sequence (DNA): TGTGCCACCAGCAGATCGAAGACAGGGGCAACTGAAGCTTTCTTT. Its protein product is CATSRSKTGATEAFF.

The chain combines TRBV27 with TRBJ2-7, with a weak D call TRBD2 (6 bases). V lost 3 bases to trimming and J lost 1 base, with 22 bases between them. This CDR3 is 18 amino acids long. The germline V gene has CDR1 MNHEY and CDR2 SMNVEV (reference sequence). The CDR3 region is CASSFRRWQGGNSYEQYF. The CDR3 coding sequence is TGTGCCAGCAGTTTTCGTAGGTGGCAGGGAGGAAATTCCTACGAGCAGTACTTC.

V and J are TRBV4-2 and TRBJ1-4; maybe TRBD1 (5 bases). The V end was cut by 5 bases, the J end by 5 bases, with 12 bases between. The CDR3 extends over 14 amino acids. Germline V gene data show CDR1 as LGHNA and CDR2 as YNFKEQ. For the CDR3, the DNA is TGTGCCAGCAGCTTGGGACTGTCAAATGAAAAACTGTTTTTT. It codes for CASSLGLSNEKLFF.

CDR3: CASSLGTGAFF. In DNA, the CDR3 is TGTGCCAGTAGTCTGGGGACAGGGGCTTTCTTT. The chain is built from TRBV19 and TRBJ1-1, with 9 bases that match TRBD1. The J segment lost 11 bases and the V segment lost 5 bases, leaving 3 bases of the junction unmatched. The germline CDR1 and CDR2 sequences are LNHDA and SQIVND (reference sequence). This CDR3 has 11 amino acids. Full variable domain (missing parts from reference TRBV19 and TRBJ1-1): DGGITQSPKYLFRKEGQNVTLSCEQNLNHDAMYWYRQDPGQGLRLIYYSQIVNDFQKGDIAEGYSVSREKKESFPLTVTSAQKNPTAFYLCASSLGTGAFFGQGTRLTVV.

The gene calls are TRBV5-4 and TRBJ2-2; the D is unclear. CDR3 length: 15 residues. Germline V CDR1 and CDR2: SGHNT, YYREEE (reference sequence). The V gene lost 3 bases and the J gene lost 6 bases, with 15 bases spanning the gap. CDR3 loop: CASSSGRAVAGELFF. CDR3 coding DNA: TGTGCCAGCAGCTCGGGTCGAGCCGTCGCCGGGGAGCTGTTTTTT.

The chain joins TRBV5-4 to TRBJ1-6; D is unclear. V was shortened by 10 bases and J by 6 bases, with 11 bases between the two germline ends. The germline V gene has CDR1 SGHNT and CDR2 YYREEE (reference sequence). CDR3 size: 12 residues. As DNA, the CDR3 is TGTGCCGCCAGCGTCAGTAATTCACCCCTCCACTTT. As protein: CAASVSNSPLHF.

This clone has only a few counts. The chain couples TRBV30 to TRBJ2-5; tentatively, D is TRBD2 (6 bases). V shed 0 bases and J shed 2 bases, with 13 bases lying between them. CDR1 and CDR2 (germline): GTSNPN, SVGIG (reference sequence). The CDR3 sequence is 15 residues long. The CDR3 DNA follows: TGTGCCTGGAGTGTATTCAGTGGGGGGCAAGAGACCCAGTACTTC. It codes for CAWSVFSGGQETQYF. The full variable domain, with the rest looked up from reference TRBV30 and TRBJ2-5, is SQTIHQWPATLVQPVGSPLSLECTVEGTSNPNLYWYRQAAGRGLQLLFYSVGIGQISSEVPQNLSASRPQDRQFILSSKKLLLSDSGFYLCAWSVFSGGQETQYFGPGTRLLVL.

The DNA of the CDR3 is TGTGCCAGCAGGAATCTAGCGGGGGGCTCAGATACGCAGTATTTT. Protein sequence: CASRNLAGGSDTQYF. The V gene is TRBV27, the J gene TRBJ2-3; 11 positions agree with TRBD2. V lost 6 bases to trimming and J lost 4 bases; unmatched junction nucleotides: 6. Germline CDR1 reads MNHEY; CDR2 reads SMNVEV (reference sequence). CDR3 length: 15 residues.

This rearrangement joins TRBV19 to TRBJ2-1; D possibly corresponds to TRBD2 (5 bases). Germline V lookup: CDR1 LNHDA, CDR2 SQIVND (reference sequence). This CDR3 contains 13 residues. Trimming removed 4 bases from V and 8 bases from J, with 12 bases in between. The CDR3 DNA is TGTGCCAGTAGTAGCTCCGGACTTTATGAGCAGTTCTTC. Its protein is CASSSSGLYEQFF.

The genes are TRBV10-2 and TRBJ1-6; D is possibly TRBD1 (6 bases). There are 15 residues in the CDR3. CDR1 WSHSY and CDR2 SAAADI come from the germline V gene. Between the trimmed V and J ends, which lost 6 bases and 8 bases, there was a span of 17 bases. The CDR3: CASRNRVIADSPLHF. The CDR3 DNA reads as TGCGCCAGCAGGAACAGGGTGATCGCGGATTCACCCCTCCACTTT.

The gene calls are TRBV12-5 and TRBJ1-1; D ambiguous. The germline V and J ends were trimmed by 6 bases and 10 bases, with 15 bases remaining between them. CDR3 length equals 12 residues. CDR1 and CDR2 from the germline V gene are LGHNT and FRNRAP. The CDR3 loop reads CASGSKIRGAFF. The CDR3 nucleotides read TGTGCTAGTGGCTCGAAAATCCGAGGAGCTTTCTTT.

This rearrangement joins TRBV7-9 to TRBJ1-1; D ambiguous. Germline CDR1 SEHNR, CDR2 FQNEAQ (reference sequence). This CDR3 contains 14 residues. V lost 1 base to trimming and J lost 1 base, with 7 bases between them. The CDR3 is CASSLGFGNTEAFF. CDR3 in DNA: TGTGCCAGCAGCTTAGGATTCGGGAACACTGAAGCTTTCTTT.

The chain uses TRBV11-2 and TRBJ1-1, with 8 bases identical to TRBD1. V shed 4 bases and J 2 bases; nucleotides not matched to a gene: 3. Germline-derived CDR1 and CDR2 are SGHAT and FQNNGV. The CDR3 loop spans 14 amino acids. This CDR3 reads CASSSQGANTEAFF. The CDR3 DNA reads as TGTGCCAGCAGCTCCCAGGGGGCAAACACTGAAGCTTTCTTT. The full variable domain, with the rest looked up from reference TRBV11-2 and TRBJ1-1, is EAGVAQSPRYKIIEKRQSVAFWCNPISGHATLYWYQQILGQGPKLLIQFQNNGVVDDSQLPKDRFSAERLKGVDSTLKIQPAKLEDSAVYLCASSSQGANTEAFFGQGTRLTVV.

This clone has a handful of counts. V usage is TRBV5-5 and J usage is TRBJ1-4; 7 positions agree with TRBD1. CDR3 length: 15 amino acids. CDR1 is SGHKS and CDR2 is YYEKEE in the germline V gene (reference sequence). After removal of 1 base from V and 10 bases from J, the junction contained 10 bases not matched to a gene. The CDR3: CASSLSRTGLAKLFF. Written as DNA, the CDR3 is TGTGCCAGCAGCTTGAGCCGGACAGGTTTGGCAAAACTGTTTTTT.

This clone is a singleton in its sample. The gene calls are TRBV5-6 and TRBJ1-1, with TRBD1 matching over 9 bases. Germline loops: CDR1 SGHDT, CDR2 YYEEEE. The CDR3 contains 17 residues. V gave up 5 bases and J gave up 5 bases; unmatched junction bases: 16. The CDR3 reads CASRYAAGTGSVTEAFF. CDR3 sequence (DNA): TGTGCCAGCAGGTACGCCGCCGGGACAGGGTCGGTAACTGAAGCTTTCTTT.

The CDR3 protein is CASSSTTIGSQYF. CDR3 DNA: TGTGCCAGCAGTTCAACTACCATCGGGAGCCAGTACTTC. The J gene is TRBJ2-7, the V gene TRBV6-1; D may be TRBD2 (6 bases). The CDR3 has 13 residues. Germline CDR1 MNHNS, CDR2 SASEGT. Trimming took off 5 bases at V and 10 bases at J, with 18 bases between the two ends.